Listed below are T cell receptor beta chains from one sample, sequenced in a study of siplizumab effects on memory and regulatory T cells. The repertoire was sequenced with immunoSEQ multiplex PCR; TCRdb's copy has only in-frame clones and lacks some. The data hold approximately 120,000 clones, with about 91% observed a single time. The sequenced sample was Tregs sorted from blood. The receptors were sampled from a human donor in good health. The CDR3 runs from the conserved cysteine through the conserved F or W. Fields, in order: J gene, D gene, CDR3 length, clone size, V gene, CDR3 DNA, CDR3 protein. A D gene is named only where the DNA matches it firmly. The listing skips clone size in some rows; elsewhere it reads once, few, many or a size class.

TRBJ1-1 | TRBD1 | 15 | - | TRBV6-6 | TGTGCCAGCACCAGAGACAGGGCGAAGAACACTGAAGCTTTCTTT | CASTRDRAKNTEAFF
TRBJ2-4 | TRBD1 | 18 | - | TRBV10-3 | TGTGCCATCAGTGAAAATCCGTCCCAGGGGGTTACCAAAAACATTCAGTACTTC | CAISENPSQGVTKNIQYF
TRBJ2-3 | TRBD1 | 15 | - | TRBV6-1 | TGTGCCAGCAGTGAAAGGACAGGGTTCACAGATACGCAGTATTTT | CASSERTGFTDTQYF
TRBJ2-7 | - | 14 | - | TRBV2 | TGTGCCAGCAGTGAGCGGGGGACAAGGTACGAGCAGTACTTC | CASSERGTRYEQYF
TRBJ2-1 | - | 16 | - | TRBV21-1 | TGTGCCAGCAGCAAAGGGTGGACGAAACCCTACAATGAGCAGTTCTTC | CASSKGWTKPYNEQFF
TRBJ1-1 | TRBD1 | 11 | - | TRBV27 | TGTGCCAGCAGTCAGGGGACAGCCGCTTTCTTT | CASSQGTAAFF
TRBJ2-7 | - | 15 | - | TRBV5-3 | TGTGCCAGAAGCTCTCCGGGACACCACTCCTACGAGCAGTACTTC | CARSSPGHHSYEQYF
TRBJ1-1 | - | 11 | - | TRBV20-1 | TGCAGTGCTATCATCAACACTGAAGCTTTCTTT | CSAIINTEAFF
TRBJ1-5 | - | 14 | - | TRBV5-5 | TGTGCCAGCAGCTCGACCCCGGGGGCAGGGGCAAAGCATTTT | CASSSTPGAGAKHF
TRBJ2-7 | TRBD2 | 16 | - | TRBV18 | TGTGCCAGCTCACCGCGACTAGCGGGAGGGCCGGGCGAGCAGTACTTC | CASSPRLAGGPGEQYF
TRBJ1-5 | - | 14 | few | TRBV2 | TGTGCCAGCAGTGGGGGTCGGGGTAACCAGCCCCAGCATTTT | CASSGGRGNQPQHF
TRBJ1-1 | - | 16 | - | TRBV25-1 | TGTGCCAGCAGTTTAATGAGTTCTTTATACGAGACTGAAGCTTTCTTT | CASSLMSSLYETEAFF
TRBJ2-7 | TRBD1 | 15 | once | TRBV6-5 | TGTGCCAGCAGTTATAGGTGGGGACAGACCTACGAGCAGTACTTC | CASSYRWGQTYEQYF
TRBJ1-1 | - | 11 | - | TRBV29-1 | TGCAGCGTTGAATGGTACACTGAAGCTTTCTTT | CSVEWYTEAFF
TRBJ1-2 | TRBD1 | 14 | - | TRBV27 | TGTGCCAGCAGTTTAAGGGACAGGGCTGGTGGCTACACCTTC | CASSLRDRAGGYTF
TRBJ2-3 | - | 16 | - | TRBV7-8 | TGTGCCAGCAGCCCCCGCCGGGGCCCGAGCACAGATACGCAGTATTTT | CASSPRRGPSTDTQYF
TRBJ2-3 | - | 13 | - | TRBV5-1 | TGCGCCAGCAGCTTGGAAGGGTCAGATACGCAGTATTTT | CASSLEGSDTQYF
TRBJ1-1 | - | 12 | - | TRBV9 | TGTGCCAGCAGCGCTCGGGAGACTGAAGCTTTCTTT | CASSARETEAFF
TRBJ2-2 | TRBD2 | 15 | - | TRBV2 | TGTGCCAGCCGGTTTGAAAGCGGGGTCACCGGGGAGCTGTTTTTT | CASRFESGVTGELFF
TRBJ1-1 | - | 14 | once | TRBV7-9 | TGTGCCAGCAGCTTACAGGGGAGGAACACTGAAGCTTTCTTT | CASSLQGRNTEAFF
TRBJ2-2 | - | 13 | - | TRBV6-5 | TGTGCCAGCGGGGGGTGGAACACCGGGGAGCTGTTTTTT | CASGGWNTGELFF
TRBJ2-7 | - | 14 | once | TRBV19 | TGTGCCAGTAGTCTTACAGGGAGCTCCTACGAGCAGTACTTC | CASSLTGSSYEQYF
TRBJ2-2 | - | 15 | - | TRBV6-5 | TGTGCCAGCAGTTATGGGTTTTTGAACACCGGGGAGCTGTTTTTT | CASSYGFLNTGELFF
TRBJ2-7 | TRBD1 | 14 | - | TRBV6-6 | TGTGCCAGTAGGGACAGGGTTTTGTCCTACGAGCAGTACTTC | CASRDRVLSYEQYF
TRBJ1-2 | - | 14 | - | TRBV2 | TGTGCCAGCAATATCGCAGTGGCGGGCCCCGTGGGCACCTTC | CASNIAVAGPVGTF
TRBJ1-6 | - | 15 | - | TRBV6-5 | TGTGCCAGCAGTTACTCTGGCCTCTACAATTCACCCCTCCACTTT | CASSYSGLYNSPLHF
TRBJ2-1 | - | 13 | - | TRBV7-3 | TGTGCCAGCAGCTTGACGGCTTTCAATGAGCAGTTCTTC | CASSLTAFNEQFF
TRBJ1-5 | - | 13 | - | TRBV30 | TGTGCCTGGAGTGAGAGTCTCTGGCAGCCCCAGCATTTT | CAWSESLWQPQHF
TRBJ2-5 | TRBD1 | 14 | - | TRBV5-1 | TGCGCCAGCAGCTTACCAGGGGGCCTAGAGACCCAGTACTTC | CASSLPGGLETQYF
TRBJ1-2 | - | 14 | - | TRBV25-1 | TGTGCCAGCAGTGAAAGGGGGAGAGGGTATGGCTACACCTTC | CASSERGRGYGYTF
TRBJ1-5 | - | 17 | - | TRBV4-1 | TGCGCCAGCAGCCAAGGGACCACTCCATTCGGCAATCAGCCCCAGCATTTT | CASSQGTTPFGNQPQHF
TRBJ2-7 | - | 12 | - | TRBV6-1 | TGTGCATCGGGGGCTAGTTTCTACGAGCAGTACTTC | CASGASFYEQYF
TRBJ2-1 | TRBD2 | 15 | - | TRBV5-1 | TGCGCCAGCAGCTTGACTAGCGGACCTTACAATGAGCAGTTCTTC | CASSLTSGPYNEQFF
TRBJ2-2 | TRBD1 | 15 | - | TRBV5-1 | TGCGCCAGCAGCTTACAAACAGGGGGCACCGGGGAGCTGTTTTTT | CASSLQTGGTGELFF
TRBJ2-5 | TRBD1 | 14 | - | TRBV5-6 | TGTGCCAGCAGCGCGGACAGGGGGCAGATGACCCAGTACTTC | CASSADRGQMTQYF
TRBJ2-4 | - | 16 | - | TRBV6-5 | TGTGCCAGCAGTTACTCGGGGGACAAAATCTCGCACATTCAGTACTTC | CASSYSGDKISHIQYF
TRBJ1-5 | - | 14 | - | TRBV5-5 | TGTGCCAGCAGCCCCGCGGCAGGCGGTCAGCCCCAGCATTTT | CASSPAAGGQPQHF
TRBJ2-1 | - | 12 | - | TRBV7-9 | TGTGCCAGCAGCCCCATTTTCTATGAGCAGTTCTTC | CASSPIFYEQFF
TRBJ1-2 | - | 13 | - | TRBV5-4 | TGTGCCAGCAGCCAGACAGCGTACTATGGCTACACCTTC | CASSQTAYYGYTF
TRBJ1-2 | TRBD1 | 13 | - | TRBV5-1 | TGCGCCAGCAGCGTGGACAGGGGGCAAGGCTACACCTTC | CASSVDRGQGYTF
TRBJ2-5 | - | 12 | - | TRBV5-1 | TGCGCCAGCAGCTTACCCCAAGAGACCCAGTACTTC | CASSLPQETQYF
TRBJ1-1 | - | 15 | - | TRBV5-6 | TGTGCCAGCAGCACCGGGCTAGAGGGTGGCACTGAAGCTTTCTTT | CASSTGLEGGTEAFF
TRBJ2-5 | - | 13 | - | TRBV29-1 | TGCAGCGTTGACTGGCGCAATGCAGAGACCCAGTACTTC | CSVDWRNAETQYF
TRBJ1-2 | - | 13 | - | TRBV5-6 | TGTGCCAGCAGCTTGGGGGTCCCCTATGGCTACACCTTC | CASSLGVPYGYTF
TRBJ1-2 | - | 15 | - | TRBV9 | TGTGCCAGCAGCGTAGGGGGGGCGGAAAACTATGGCTACACCTTC | CASSVGGAENYGYTF
TRBJ2-3 | - | 14 | - | TRBV7-8 | TGTGCCAGCAGCTTACATAGAGTGGCAGATACGCAGTATTTT | CASSLHRVADTQYF
TRBJ1-5 | - | 13 | few | TRBV11-2 | TGTGCCAGCAGCGTCGTTTTGGGTCAGCCCCAGCATTTT | CASSVVLGQPQHF
TRBJ2-7 | - | 11 | - | TRBV20-1 | TGCAGTGCTTACTCGGGATACGAGCAGTACTTC | CSAYSGYEQYF
TRBJ2-1 | TRBD2 | 14 | few | TRBV6-1 | TGTGCCAGCAGCCAAGGACTAGCGTACAATGAGCAGTTCTTC | CASSQGLAYNEQFF
TRBJ1-3 | - | 15 | - | TRBV5-4 | TGTGCCAGCAGCTTAGCAGGGCCCTTCGGAAACACCATATATTTT | CASSLAGPFGNTIYF
TRBJ2-5 | - | 12 | - | TRBV5-5 | TGTGCCAGCAGCTTGGTTCAAGAGACCCAGTACTTC | CASSLVQETQYF
TRBJ2-4 | TRBD1 | 15 | - | TRBV5-5 | TGTGCCAGCAGCGGTTCAGGGGGCTTGGGAAACATTCAGTACTTC | CASSGSGGLGNIQYF
TRBJ2-7 | TRBD1 | 16 | - | TRBV5-5 | TGTGCCAGCAGTGGGCGCGGACAGGGGCGTTCCTACGAGCAGTACTTC | CASSGRGQGRSYEQYF